The 8 T cell receptor beta chains below were found in one sample sequenced in a study of CXCR3-negative and CXCR3-positive naive CD8 T cells. Libraries of TRB cDNA were made by 5' RACE and carried UMIs. TCRdb reprocessed the 5' RACE reads; each CDR3 protein has one entry and no DNA is given. Its table records approximately 41,000 distinct CDR3 sequences. Sequenced: memory CD8+ T cells from blood. These receptors all stem from a human donor in good health. Some clones in this sample may be carry-over from other donors' samples.

This chain uses TRBV7-9 with TRBJ1-1; no DNA is available, so the TRBD1 call from TCRdb remains unchecked. In germline, CDR1 is SEHNR, CDR2 FQNEAQ (reference sequence). The CDR3 consists of 16 residues. This CDR3 reads CASSTQAGTVNTEAFF. Drawing the rest from reference TRBV7-9 and TRBJ1-1, the complete variable domain is DTGVSQNPRHKITKRGQNVTFRCDPISEHNRLYWYRQTLGQGPEFLTYFQNEAQLEKSRLLSDRFSAERPKGSFSTLEIQRTEQGDSAMYLCASSTQAGTVNTEAFFGQGTRLTVV.

The V and J genes are TRBV7-6 and TRBJ1-3; without DNA, the TCRdb call of TRBD1 cannot be checked. This CDR3 comprises 18 residues. Per germline, CDR1 SGHVS and CDR2 FNYEAQ. CDR3 in amino acids: CASSLAGGQDISGNTIYF.

The chain employs TRBV29-1 and TRBJ2-1; TCRdb returns TRBD2, unconfirmable since there is no DNA. Germline V gene data show CDR1 as SQVTM and CDR2 as ANQGSEA. The CDR3 runs 14 residues. The CDR3 spells CSVEWTSGHNEQFF.

The chain recombines TRBV20-1 with TRBJ2-7; TCRdb calls TRBD2, which cannot be checked without DNA. Germline values: CDR1 DFQATT, CDR2 SNEGSKA (reference sequence). The CDR3 consists of 14 residues. Here the CDR3 reads CSAREGRSPYEQYF.

The gene calls are TRBV7-9 and TRBJ2-6; TCRdb's D call of TRBD1 is untestable without DNA. The CDR3 extends over 16 amino acids. Germline values: CDR1 SEHNR, CDR2 FQNEAQ (reference sequence). The CDR3 is CAGAPTIGPRANVLTF.

This chain's CDR3 is CASSFFGRANEQFF. The chain combines TRBV28 with TRBJ2-1. This CDR3 region has 14 residues. Looked up from germline, CDR1 is MDHEN and CDR2 is SYDVKM.

The V gene is TRBV14, the J gene TRBJ2-7; checking the TCRdb D call of TRBD1 is not possible without DNA. The germline CDR1 and CDR2 sequences are SGHDN and FVKESK. The length of the CDR3 is 14 residues. CDR3 sequence reads: CASSAQNRDYEQYF.

This rearrangement joins TRBV4-1 to TRBJ1-1. The CDR3 runs 12 residues. CDR1 and CDR2 from the germline V gene are MGHRA and YSYEKL. The CDR3 spells CASSHQDQEAFF.